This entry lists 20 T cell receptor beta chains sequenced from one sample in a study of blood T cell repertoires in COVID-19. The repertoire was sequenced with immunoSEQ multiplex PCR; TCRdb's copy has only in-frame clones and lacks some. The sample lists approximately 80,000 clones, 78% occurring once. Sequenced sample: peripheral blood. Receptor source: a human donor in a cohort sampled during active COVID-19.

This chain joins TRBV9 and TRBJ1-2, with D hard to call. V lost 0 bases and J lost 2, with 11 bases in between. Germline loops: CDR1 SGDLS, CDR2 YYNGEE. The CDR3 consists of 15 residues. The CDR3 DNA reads TGTGCCAGCAGCGTAGGGGGAGGGCTCAACTATGGCTACACCTTC. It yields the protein CASSVGGGLNYGYTF.

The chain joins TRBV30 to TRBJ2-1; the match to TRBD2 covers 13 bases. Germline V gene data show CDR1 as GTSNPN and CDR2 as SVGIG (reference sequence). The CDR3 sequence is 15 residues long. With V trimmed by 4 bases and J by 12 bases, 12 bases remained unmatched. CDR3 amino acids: CAWTPGLAGVGGQFF. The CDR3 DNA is TGTGCCTGGACCCCAGGACTAGCGGGAGTAGGGGGGCAGTTCTTC. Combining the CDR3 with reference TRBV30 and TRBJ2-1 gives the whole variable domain SQTIHQWPATLVQPVGSPLSLECTVEGTSNPNLYWYRQAAGRGLQLLFYSVGIGQISSEVPQNLSASRPQDRQFILSSKKLLLSDSGFYLCAWTPGLAGVGGQFFGPGTRLTVL.

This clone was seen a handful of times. The CDR3 nucleotides are TGTGCCAGCAGCTTATTAGGACAGGGGGCACCCCTCCACTTT. This codes for CASSLLGQGAPLHF. The chain is built from TRBV7-2 and TRBJ1-6; 10 bases are a match to TRBD1. V dropped 2 bases and J dropped 11; count of bases not matched to a gene: 3. The CDR3 has 14 amino acids. Germline CDR1 and CDR2: SGHTA and FQGNSA.

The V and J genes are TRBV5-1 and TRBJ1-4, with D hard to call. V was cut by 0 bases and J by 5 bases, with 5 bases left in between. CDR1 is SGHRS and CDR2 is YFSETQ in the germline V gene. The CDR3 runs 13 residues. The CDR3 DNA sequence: TGCGCCAGCAGCTTGGGAGGGAATGAAAAACTGTTTTTT. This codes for CASSLGGNEKLFF.

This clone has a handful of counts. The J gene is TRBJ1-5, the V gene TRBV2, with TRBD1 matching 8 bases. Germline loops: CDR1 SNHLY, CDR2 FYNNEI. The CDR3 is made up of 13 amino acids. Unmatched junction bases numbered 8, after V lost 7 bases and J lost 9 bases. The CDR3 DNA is TGTGCCAGCACCGGACAGGGTGTAGCGCCCCAGCATTTT. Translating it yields CASTGQGVAPQHF.

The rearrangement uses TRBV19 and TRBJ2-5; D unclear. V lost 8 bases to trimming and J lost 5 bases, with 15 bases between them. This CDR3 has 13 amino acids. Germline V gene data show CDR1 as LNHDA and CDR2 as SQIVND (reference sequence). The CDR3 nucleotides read TGTGCCAGTGGTGGGTGGGCAACGGAGACCCAGTACTTC. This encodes CASGGWATETQYF.

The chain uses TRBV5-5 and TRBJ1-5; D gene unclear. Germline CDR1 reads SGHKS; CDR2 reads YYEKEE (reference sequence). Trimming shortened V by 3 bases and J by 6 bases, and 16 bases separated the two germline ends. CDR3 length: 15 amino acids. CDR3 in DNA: TGTGCCAGCAGCTCCACTCCCGGAGAGGTTCAGCCCCAGCATTTT. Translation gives CASSSTPGEVQPQHF. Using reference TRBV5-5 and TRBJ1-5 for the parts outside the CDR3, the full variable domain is DAGVTQSPTHLIKTRGQQVTLRCSPISGHKSVSWYQQVLGQGPQFIFQYYEKEERGRGNFPDRFSARQFPNYSSELNVNALLLGDSALYLCASSSTPGEVQPQHFGDGTRLSIL.

CDR3 sequence reads: CASMPPAGGLGNEQFF. The CDR3 DNA sequence: TGTGCCAGCATGCCCCCAGCGGGGGGGCTGGGCAATGAGCAGTTCTTC. This sequence joins TRBV28 and TRBJ2-1; 10 positions match TRBD2. CDR3 length equals 16 residues. The junction had 12 bases not matched to a gene; V was cut back by 7 bases and J by 6 bases. Germline CDR1 and CDR2: MDHEN and SYDVKM.

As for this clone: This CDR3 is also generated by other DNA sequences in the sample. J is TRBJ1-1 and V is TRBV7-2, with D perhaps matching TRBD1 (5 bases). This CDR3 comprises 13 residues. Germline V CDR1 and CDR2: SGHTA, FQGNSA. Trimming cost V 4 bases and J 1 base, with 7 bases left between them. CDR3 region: CASSSDRNTEAFF. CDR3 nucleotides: TGTGCCAGCAGCTCTGACAGGAACACTGAAGCTTTCTTT. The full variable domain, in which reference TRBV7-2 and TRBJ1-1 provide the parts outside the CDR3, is GAGVSQSPSNKVTEKGKDVELRCDPISGHTALYWYRQSLGQGLEFLIYFQGNSAPDKSGLPSDRFSAERTGGSVSTLTIQRTQQEDSAVYLCASSSDRNTEAFFGQGTRLTVV.

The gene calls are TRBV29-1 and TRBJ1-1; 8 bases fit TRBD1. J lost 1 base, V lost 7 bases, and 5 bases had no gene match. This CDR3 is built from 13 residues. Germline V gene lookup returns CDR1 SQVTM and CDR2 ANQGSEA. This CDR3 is CSGSTGENTEAFF. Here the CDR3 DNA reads TGCAGCGGATCGACAGGGGAGAACACTGAAGCTTTCTTT.

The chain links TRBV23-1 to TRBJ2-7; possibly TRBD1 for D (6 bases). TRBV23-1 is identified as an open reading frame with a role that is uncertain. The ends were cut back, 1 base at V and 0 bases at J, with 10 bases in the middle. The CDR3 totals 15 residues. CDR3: CASSQWGQVSYEQYV. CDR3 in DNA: TGCGCCAGCAGTCAATGGGGGCAGGTCTCCTACGAGCAGTACGTC.

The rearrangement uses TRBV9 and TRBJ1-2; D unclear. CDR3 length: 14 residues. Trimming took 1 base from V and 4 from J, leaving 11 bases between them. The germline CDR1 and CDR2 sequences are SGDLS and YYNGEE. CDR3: CASSVSPGSYGYTF. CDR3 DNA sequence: TGTGCCAGCAGCGTAAGCCCCGGGAGCTATGGCTACACCTTC.

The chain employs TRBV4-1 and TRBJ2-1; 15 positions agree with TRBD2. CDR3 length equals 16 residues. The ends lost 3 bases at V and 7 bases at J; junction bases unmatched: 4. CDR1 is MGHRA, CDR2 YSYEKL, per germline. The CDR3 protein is CASSQPGLAGGNEQFF. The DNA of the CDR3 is TGCGCCAGCAGCCAGCCGGGACTAGCGGGAGGAAATGAGCAGTTCTTC.

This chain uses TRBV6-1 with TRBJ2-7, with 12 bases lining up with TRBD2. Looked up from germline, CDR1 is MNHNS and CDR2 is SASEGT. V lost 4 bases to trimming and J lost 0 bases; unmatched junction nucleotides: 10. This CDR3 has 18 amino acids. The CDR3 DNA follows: TGTGCCAGCAGTGGCGTACTAGCGGGGGGCCCCTTCTCCTACGAGCAGTACTTC. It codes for CASSGVLAGGPFSYEQYF.

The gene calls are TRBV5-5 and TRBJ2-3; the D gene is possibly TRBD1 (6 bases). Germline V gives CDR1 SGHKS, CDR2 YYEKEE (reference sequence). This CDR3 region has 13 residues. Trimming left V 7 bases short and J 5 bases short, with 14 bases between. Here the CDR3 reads CASVTGSGDTQYF. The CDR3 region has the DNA TGTGCCAGCGTAACAGGGTCGGGAGATACGCAGTATTTT.

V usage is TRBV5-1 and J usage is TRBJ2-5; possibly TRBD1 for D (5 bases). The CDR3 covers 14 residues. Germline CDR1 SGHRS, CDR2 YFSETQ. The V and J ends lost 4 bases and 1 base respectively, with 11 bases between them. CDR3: CASSGAQFQETQYF. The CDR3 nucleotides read TGCGCCAGCAGCGGGGCTCAATTCCAAGAGACCCAGTACTTC.

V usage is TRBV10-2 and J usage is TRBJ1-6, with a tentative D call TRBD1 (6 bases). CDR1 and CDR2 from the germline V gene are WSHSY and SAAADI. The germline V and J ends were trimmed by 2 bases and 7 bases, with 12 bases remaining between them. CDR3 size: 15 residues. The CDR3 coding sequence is TGCGCCAGCAGTGAGGGACAGCCCAGAAATTCACCCCTCCACTTT. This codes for CASSEGQPRNSPLHF.

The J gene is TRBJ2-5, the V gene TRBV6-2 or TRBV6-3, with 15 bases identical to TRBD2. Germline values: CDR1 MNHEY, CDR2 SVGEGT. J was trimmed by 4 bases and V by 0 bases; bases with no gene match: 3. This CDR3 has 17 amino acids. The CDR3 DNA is TGTGCCAGCAGTTACTCGGGACTAGCGGGAGGTGGAGAGACCCAGTACTTC. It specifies CASSYSGLAGGGETQYF.

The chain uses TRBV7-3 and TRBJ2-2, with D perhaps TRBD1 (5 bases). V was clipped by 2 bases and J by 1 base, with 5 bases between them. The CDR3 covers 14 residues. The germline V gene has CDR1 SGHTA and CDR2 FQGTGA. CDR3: CASSLQGNTGELFF. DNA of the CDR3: TGTGCCAGCAGCTTACAGGGGAACACCGGGGAGCTGTTTTTT.

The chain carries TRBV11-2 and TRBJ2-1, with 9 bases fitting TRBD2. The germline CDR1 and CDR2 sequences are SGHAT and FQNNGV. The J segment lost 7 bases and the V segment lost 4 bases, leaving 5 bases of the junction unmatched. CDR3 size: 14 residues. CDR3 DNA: TGTGCCAGCAGCTCTAGCGGGAACCGGAATGAGCAGTTCTTC. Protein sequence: CASSSSGNRNEQFF.